The clone carrying this TCR beta chain has more than one count but fewer than ten. Its antigen is not identified. The sample belongs to a study of vaccination and CD4 T cells after COVID-19. Across the whole study: The post-COVID sampling time was a median 101 days after diagnosis, ranging from 35 to 161. Overlapping SARS-CoV-2, HCoV-NL63, HCoV-OC43 and HCoV-229E spike peptides stimulated the cells. Overall study results and limits: Although the median of SARS-CoV-2-reactive clonotypes rose from approximately 21 to 38, the change was not significant.

This sample's treatment: approximately nine-day PBMC culture with coronavirus spike peptide pools or control peptides (ViraFEST assay). Cultured CD4+ T cells had their DNA profiled by the Oncomine TCR Beta short-read assay. TCRdb independently ran MiXCR on the PCR reads; one entry per CDR3 protein. The sample contains around 10,000 distinct CDR3 sequences, about 30% of which appear only once. The CDR3 has 15 amino acids. V trimming: 4 bases; J trimming: 2 bases; junction bases outside the gene matches: 8. Germline CDR1 and CDR2: SNHLY and FYNNEI. The input for sequencing was CD4+ T cells from blood, cultured in vitro, taken after SARS-CoV-2 vaccination. The TCR was taken from a human donor who had recovered from COVID-19. This chain uses TRBV2 with TRBJ2-7, with 7 bases aligning to TRBD1. The CDR3 DNA follows: TGTGCCAGCAGTGGAGACAGGGCCCCTACCTACGAGCAGTACTTC. It yields the protein CASSGDRAPTYEQYF.